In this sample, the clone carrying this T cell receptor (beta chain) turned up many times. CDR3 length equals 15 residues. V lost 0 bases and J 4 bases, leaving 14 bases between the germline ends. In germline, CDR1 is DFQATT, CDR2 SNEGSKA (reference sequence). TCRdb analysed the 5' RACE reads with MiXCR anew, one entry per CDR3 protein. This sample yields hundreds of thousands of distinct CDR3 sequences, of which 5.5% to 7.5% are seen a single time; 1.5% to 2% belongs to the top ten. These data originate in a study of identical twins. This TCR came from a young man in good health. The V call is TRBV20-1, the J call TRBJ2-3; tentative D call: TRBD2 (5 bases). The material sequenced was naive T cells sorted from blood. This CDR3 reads CSARDLGESADTQYF. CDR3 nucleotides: TGCAGTGCTAGAGATCTCGGGGAGAGCGCAGATACGCAGTATTTT.